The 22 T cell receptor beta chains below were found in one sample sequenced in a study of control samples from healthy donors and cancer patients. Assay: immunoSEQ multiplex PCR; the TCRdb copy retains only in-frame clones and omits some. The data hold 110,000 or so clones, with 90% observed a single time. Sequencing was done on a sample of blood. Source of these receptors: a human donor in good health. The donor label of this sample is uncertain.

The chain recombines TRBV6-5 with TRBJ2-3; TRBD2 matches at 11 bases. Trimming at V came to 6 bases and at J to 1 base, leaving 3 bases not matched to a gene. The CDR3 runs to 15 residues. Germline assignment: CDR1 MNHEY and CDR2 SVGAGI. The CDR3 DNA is TGTGCCAGCAGGATAGCGGGGGGGGGCACAGATACGCAGTATTTT. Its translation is CASRIAGGGTDTQYF.

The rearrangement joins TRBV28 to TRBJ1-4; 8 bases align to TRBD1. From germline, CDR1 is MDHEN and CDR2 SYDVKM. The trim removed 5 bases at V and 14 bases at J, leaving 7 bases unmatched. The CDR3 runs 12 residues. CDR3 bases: TGTGCCAGCAGTCCTAGGACAGGGCGTCTGTTTTTT. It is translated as CASSPRTGRLFF.

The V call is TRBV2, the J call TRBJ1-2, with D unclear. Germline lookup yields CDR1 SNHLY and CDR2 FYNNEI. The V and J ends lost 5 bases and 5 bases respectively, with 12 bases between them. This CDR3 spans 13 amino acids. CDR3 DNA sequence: TGTGCCAGCAGTTCACAGCGCTGGTATGGCTACACCTTC. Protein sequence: CASSSQRWYGYTF.

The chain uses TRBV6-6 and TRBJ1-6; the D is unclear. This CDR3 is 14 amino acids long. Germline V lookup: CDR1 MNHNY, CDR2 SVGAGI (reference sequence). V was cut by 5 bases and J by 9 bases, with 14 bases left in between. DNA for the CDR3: TGTGCCAGCAGTACGACCGGGGAGGGTTCACCCCTCCACTTT. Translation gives CASSTTGEGSPLHF.

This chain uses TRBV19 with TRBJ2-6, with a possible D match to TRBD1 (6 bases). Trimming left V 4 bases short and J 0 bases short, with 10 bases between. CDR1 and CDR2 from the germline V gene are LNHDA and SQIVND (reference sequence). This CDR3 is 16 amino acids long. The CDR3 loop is CASSTGQNSGANVLTF. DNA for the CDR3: TGTGCCAGTAGTACCGGACAGAACTCTGGGGCCAACGTCCTGACTTTC.

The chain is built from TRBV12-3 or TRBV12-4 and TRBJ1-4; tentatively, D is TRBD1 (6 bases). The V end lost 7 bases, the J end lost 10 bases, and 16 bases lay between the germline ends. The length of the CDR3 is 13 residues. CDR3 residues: CASTAKGTLKLFF. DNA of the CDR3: TGTGCCAGCACCGCTAAAGGGACATTAAAACTGTTTTTT.

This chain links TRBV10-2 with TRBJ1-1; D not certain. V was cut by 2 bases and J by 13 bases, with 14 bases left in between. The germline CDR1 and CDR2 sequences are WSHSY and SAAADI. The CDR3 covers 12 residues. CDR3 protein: CASSEPTASHFF. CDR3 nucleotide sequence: TGCGCCAGCAGTGAGCCGACGGCGTCTCATTTCTTT.

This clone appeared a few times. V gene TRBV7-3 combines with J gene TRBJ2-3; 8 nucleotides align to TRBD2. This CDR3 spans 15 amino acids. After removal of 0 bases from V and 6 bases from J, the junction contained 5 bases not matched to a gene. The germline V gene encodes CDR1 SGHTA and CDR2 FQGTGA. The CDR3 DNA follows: TGTGCCAGCAGCTTAACTAGCGGGGAGACGGATACGCAGTATTTT. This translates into CASSLTSGETDTQYF.

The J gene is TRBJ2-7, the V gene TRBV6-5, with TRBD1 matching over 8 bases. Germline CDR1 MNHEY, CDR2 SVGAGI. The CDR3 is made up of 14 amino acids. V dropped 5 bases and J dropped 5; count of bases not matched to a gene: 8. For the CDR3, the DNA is TGTGCCAGCAGTCTCCTGGGACAGGAACACGAGCAGTACTTC. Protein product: CASSLLGQEHEQYF.

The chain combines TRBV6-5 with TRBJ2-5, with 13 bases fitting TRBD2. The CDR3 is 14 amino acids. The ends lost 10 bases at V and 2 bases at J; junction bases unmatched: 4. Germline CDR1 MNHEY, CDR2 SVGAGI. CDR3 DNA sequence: TGTGCCACCGGACTAGCGGGGGATCAAGAGACCCAGTACTTC. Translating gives CATGLAGDQETQYF.

The CDR3 protein is CASSVTGSEAFF. CDR3 DNA sequence: TGTGCCAGCAGCGTCACAGGGTCTGAAGCTTTCTTT. The genes are TRBV3-1 (or the pseudogene TRBV3-2) and TRBJ1-1, with a possible D match to TRBD1 (6 bases). The CDR3 extends over 12 amino acids. Between the trimmed V and J ends, which lost 5 bases and 6 bases, there was a span of 10 bases. Germline V gene sequence: CDR1 LGHDT, CDR2 YNNKEL (reference sequence).

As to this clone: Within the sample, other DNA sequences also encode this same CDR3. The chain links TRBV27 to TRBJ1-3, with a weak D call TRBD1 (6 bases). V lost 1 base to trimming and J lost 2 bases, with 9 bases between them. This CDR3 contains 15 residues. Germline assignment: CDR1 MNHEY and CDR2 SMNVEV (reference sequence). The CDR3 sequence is CASSLWGAPGNTIYF. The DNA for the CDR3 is TGTGCCAGCAGTTTATGGGGGGCTCCTGGAAACACCATATATTTT.

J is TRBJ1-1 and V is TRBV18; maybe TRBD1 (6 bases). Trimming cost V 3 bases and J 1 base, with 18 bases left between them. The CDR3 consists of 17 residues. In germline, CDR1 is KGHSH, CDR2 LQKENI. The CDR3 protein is CASSPFDAQGPNTEAFF. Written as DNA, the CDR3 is TGTGCCAGCTCACCCTTCGATGCCCAGGGGCCGAACACTGAAGCTTTCTTT.

For the CDR3, the DNA is TGTGCCAGTCGGGGGGGCAATACAGATACGCAGTATTTT. Protein: CASRGGNTDTQYF. The chain employs TRBV12-3 or TRBV12-4 and TRBJ2-3, with 8 bases lining up with TRBD2. Losses at the gene ends were 9 bases for V and 3 bases for J; bases not matched to a gene: 5. This CDR3 comprises 13 residues.

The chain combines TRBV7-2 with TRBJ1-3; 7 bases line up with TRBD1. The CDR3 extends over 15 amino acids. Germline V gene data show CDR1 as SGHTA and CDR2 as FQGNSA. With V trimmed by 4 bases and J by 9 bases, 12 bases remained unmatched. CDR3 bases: TGTGCCAGCAGCTCACGGCCAGGACAGGCGAGCACCATATATTTT. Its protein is CASSSRPGQASTIYF.

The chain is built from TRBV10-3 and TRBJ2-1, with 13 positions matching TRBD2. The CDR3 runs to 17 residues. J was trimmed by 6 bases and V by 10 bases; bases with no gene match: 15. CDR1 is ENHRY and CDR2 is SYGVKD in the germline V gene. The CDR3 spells CATAPSTGTSGANEQFF. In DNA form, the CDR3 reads TGTGCCACTGCCCCATCCACCGGGACTAGCGGGGCCAATGAGCAGTTCTTC.

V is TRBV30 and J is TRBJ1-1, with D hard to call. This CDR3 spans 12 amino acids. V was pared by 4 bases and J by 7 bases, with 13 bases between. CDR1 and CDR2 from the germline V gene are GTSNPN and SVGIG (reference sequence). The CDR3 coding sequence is TGTGCCTGGAACCCGGGTAAGGTTGAAGCTTTCTTT. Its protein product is CAWNPGKVEAFF.

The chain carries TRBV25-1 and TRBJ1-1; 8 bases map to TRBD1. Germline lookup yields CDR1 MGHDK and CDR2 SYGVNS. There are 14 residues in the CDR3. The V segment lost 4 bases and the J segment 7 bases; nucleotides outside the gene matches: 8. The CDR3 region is CASSAPGGINEAFF. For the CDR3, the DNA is TGTGCCAGCAGTGCCCCAGGGGGCATTAATGAAGCTTTCTTT. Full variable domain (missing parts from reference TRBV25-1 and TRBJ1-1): EADIYQTPRYLVIGTGKKITLECSQTMGHDKMYWYQQDPGMELHLIHYSYGVNSTEKGDLSSESTVSRIRTEHFPLTLESARPSHTSQYLCASSAPGGINEAFFGQGTRLTVV.

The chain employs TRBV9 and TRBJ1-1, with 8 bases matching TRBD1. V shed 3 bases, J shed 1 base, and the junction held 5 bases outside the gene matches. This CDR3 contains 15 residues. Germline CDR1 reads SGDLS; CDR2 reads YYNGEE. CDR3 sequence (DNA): TGTGCCAGCAGCGGGACAGGGTTTGAGAACACTGAAGCTTTCTTT. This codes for CASSGTGFENTEAFF.

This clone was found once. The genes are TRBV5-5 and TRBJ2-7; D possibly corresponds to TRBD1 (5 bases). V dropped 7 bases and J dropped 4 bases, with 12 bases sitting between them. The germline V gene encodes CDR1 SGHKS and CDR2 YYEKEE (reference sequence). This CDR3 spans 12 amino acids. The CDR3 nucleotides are TGTGCCAGCCAGGACAATATTTACGAGCAGTACTTC. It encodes CASQDNIYEQYF.

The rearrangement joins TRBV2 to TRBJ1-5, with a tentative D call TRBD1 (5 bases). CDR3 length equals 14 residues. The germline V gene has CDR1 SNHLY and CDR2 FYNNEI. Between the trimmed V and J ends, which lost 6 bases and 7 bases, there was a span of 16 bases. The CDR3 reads CASRAGLEGQPQHF. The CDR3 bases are TGTGCCAGCAGGGCAGGGTTGGAGGGACAGCCCCAGCATTTT.

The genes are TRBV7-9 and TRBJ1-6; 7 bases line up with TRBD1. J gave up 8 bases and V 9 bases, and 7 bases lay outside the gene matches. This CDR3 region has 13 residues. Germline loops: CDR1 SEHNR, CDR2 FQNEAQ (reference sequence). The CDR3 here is CASERGRDSPLHF. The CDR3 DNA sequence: TGTGCCAGTGAAAGGGGGCGCGATTCACCCCTCCACTTT.